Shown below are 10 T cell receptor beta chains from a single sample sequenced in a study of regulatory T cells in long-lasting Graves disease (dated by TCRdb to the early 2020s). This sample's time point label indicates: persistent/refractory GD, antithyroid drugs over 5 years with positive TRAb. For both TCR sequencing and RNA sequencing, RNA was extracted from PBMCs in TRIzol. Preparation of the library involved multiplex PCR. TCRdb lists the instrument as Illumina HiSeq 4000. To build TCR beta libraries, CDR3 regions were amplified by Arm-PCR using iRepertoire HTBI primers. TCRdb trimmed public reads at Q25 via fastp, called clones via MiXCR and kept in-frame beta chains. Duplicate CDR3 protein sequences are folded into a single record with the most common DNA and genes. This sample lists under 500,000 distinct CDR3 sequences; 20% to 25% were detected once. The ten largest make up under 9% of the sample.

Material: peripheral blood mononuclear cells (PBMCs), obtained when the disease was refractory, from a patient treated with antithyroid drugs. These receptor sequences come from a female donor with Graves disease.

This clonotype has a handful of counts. CDR3 sequence: CSARRRYAYEQYF. DNA of the CDR3: TGCAGTGCTAGAAGACGGTACGCCTACGAGCAGTACTTC. V is TRBV20-1 and J is TRBJ2-7; no firm D call. The CDR3 runs to 13 residues. Germline assignment: CDR1 DFQATT and CDR2 SNEGSKA (reference sequence). V was pared by 2 bases and J by 2 bases, with 10 bases between.

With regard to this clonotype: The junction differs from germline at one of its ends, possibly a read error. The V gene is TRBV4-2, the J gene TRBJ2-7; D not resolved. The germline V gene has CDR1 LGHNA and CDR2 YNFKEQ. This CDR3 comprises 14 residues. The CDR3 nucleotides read TGTGCCAGCGGCCAACCGCACATCTCCTACGAGCAGTACTTC. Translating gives CASGQPHISYEQYF.

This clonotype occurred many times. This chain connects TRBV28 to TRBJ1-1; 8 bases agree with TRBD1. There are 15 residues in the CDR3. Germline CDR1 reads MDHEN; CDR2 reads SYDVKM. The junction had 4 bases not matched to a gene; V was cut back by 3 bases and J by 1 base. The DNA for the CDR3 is TGTGCCAGCAGTTTCTTAGGACAGGGGAACACTGAAGCTTTCTTT. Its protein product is CASSFLGQGNTEAFF.

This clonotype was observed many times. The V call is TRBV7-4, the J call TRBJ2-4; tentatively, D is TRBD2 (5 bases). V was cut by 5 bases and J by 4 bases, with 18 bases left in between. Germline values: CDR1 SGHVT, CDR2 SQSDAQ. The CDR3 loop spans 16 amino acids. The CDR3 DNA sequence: TGTGCCAGCAGCGCCTTACTAGGCACCACAAAAAACATTCAGTACTTC. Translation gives CASSALLGTTKNIQYF.

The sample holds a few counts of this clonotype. The CDR3: CASSMTSGVTYEQYF. The CDR3 DNA is TGTGCCAGTAGTATGACTAGCGGAGTTACCTACGAGCAGTACTTC. This chain joins TRBV19 and TRBJ2-7; TRBD2 matches 9 bases. V trimming: 3 bases; J trimming: 2 bases; junction bases outside the gene matches: 5. CDR1 is LNHDA, CDR2 SQIVND, per germline (reference sequence). CDR3 length: 15 amino acids.

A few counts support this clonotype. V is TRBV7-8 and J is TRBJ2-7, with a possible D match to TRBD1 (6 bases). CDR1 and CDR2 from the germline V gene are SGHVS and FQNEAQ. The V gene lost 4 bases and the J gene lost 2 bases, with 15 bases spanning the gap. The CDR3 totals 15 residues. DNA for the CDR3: TGTGCCAGCAGCTCGGACAGCTGGAACACCTACGAGCAGTACTTC. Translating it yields CASSSDSWNTYEQYF. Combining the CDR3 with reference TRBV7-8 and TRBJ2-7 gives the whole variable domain GAGVSQSPRYKVAKRGQDVALRCDPISGHVSLFWYQQALGQGPEFLTYFQNEAQLDKSGLPSDRFFAERPEGSVSTLKIQRTQQEDSAVYLCASSSDSWNTYEQYFGPGTRLTVT.

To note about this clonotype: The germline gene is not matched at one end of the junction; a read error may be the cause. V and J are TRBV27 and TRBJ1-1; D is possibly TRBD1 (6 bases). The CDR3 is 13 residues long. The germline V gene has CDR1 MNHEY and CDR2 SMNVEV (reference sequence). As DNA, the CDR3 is TGTGCCAGCAGTCCCGGGGGGCAGGGCGGCCGAGCCTTC. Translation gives CASSPGGQGGRAF.

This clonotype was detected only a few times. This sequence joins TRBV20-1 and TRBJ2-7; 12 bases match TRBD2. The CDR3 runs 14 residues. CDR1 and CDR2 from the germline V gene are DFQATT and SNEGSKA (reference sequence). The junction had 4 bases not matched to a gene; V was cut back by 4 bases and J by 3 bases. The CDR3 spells CSATKGLAGYEQYF. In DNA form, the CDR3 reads TGCAGTGCTACGAAGGGACTAGCGGGCTACGAGCAGTACTTC.

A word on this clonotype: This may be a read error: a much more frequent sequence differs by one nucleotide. The CDR3 nucleotides read TGTGCCAGCAGCGGTCGGGGAGCCCACGAGCAGTACTTC. As protein: CASSGRGAHEQYF. This sequence joins TRBV11-3 and TRBJ2-7; a weak D match, TRBD2 (5 bases). The germline gives CDR1 SGHNT, CDR2 YENEEA. Trimming shortened V by 5 bases and J by 5 bases, and 13 bases separated the two germline ends. CDR3 length equals 13 residues.

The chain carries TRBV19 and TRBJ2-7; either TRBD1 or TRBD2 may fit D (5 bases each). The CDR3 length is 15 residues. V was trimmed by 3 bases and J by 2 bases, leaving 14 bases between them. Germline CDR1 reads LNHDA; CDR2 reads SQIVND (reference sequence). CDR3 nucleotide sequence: TGTGCCAGTAGTATCGGCACAGGACTTACCTACGAGCAGTACTTC. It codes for CASSIGTGLTYEQYF.